Listed here are 22 T cell receptor beta chains from one sample, sequenced in a study of T cell repertoires in cytomegalovirus infection. The antigens for these receptors are not known. Via MiXCR, TCRdb re-called the reads, giving one row per CDR3 protein. The repertoire holds roughly 120,000 distinct CDR3 sequences, with around 29% as singletons. The sequences come from CD8+ T cells from cultured PBMCs, collected from culture after CMV antigen stimulation. These receptors were obtained from a human donor in good health (CMV status not recorded). Some clones in this sample may be carry-over from other donors' samples.

This clonotype was detected only a few times. The CDR3 loop is CASSLGPSGGGETQYF. CDR3 DNA: TGTGCCAGCAGCTTAGGACCTAGCGGGGGAGGTGAGACCCAGTACTTC. The chain couples TRBV11-2 to TRBJ2-5; TRBD2 aligns across 10 bases. This CDR3 has 16 residues. Losses at the gene ends were 1 base for V and 5 bases for J; bases not matched to a gene: 7. CDR1 is SGHAT, CDR2 FQNNGV, per germline.

This clonotype was observed at least ten times. The chain carries TRBV7-8 and TRBJ2-7; D remains unclear. Trimming left V 4 bases short and J 2 bases short, with 12 bases between. The CDR3 runs 14 residues. CDR1 is SGHVS, CDR2 FQNEAQ, per germline. The CDR3 protein is CASSSPGSAYEQYF. DNA for the CDR3: TGTGCCAGCAGCTCCCCCGGTTCGGCCTACGAGCAGTACTTC. Full variable domain (outside the CDR3, taken from reference TRBV7-8 and TRBJ2-7): GAGVSQSPRYKVAKRGQDVALRCDPISGHVSLFWYQQALGQGPEFLTYFQNEAQLDKSGLPSDRFFAERPEGSVSTLKIQRTQQEDSAVYLCASSSPGSAYEQYFGPGTRLTVT.

About this clonotype: The conserved phenylalanine or tryptophan normally closing the CDR3 is absent here, so this likely arose from a read error. The chain is built from TRBV4-1 and TRBJ1-5, with 9 bases fitting TRBD1. J gave up 6 bases and V 0 bases, and 9 bases lay outside the gene matches. Germline CDR1 and CDR2: MGHRA and YSYEKL. The CDR3 covers 17 residues. This CDR3 is CASSQDPVQGAVQPQHV. Written as DNA, the CDR3 is TGCGCCAGCAGCCAAGATCCGGTACAGGGGGCGGTTCAGCCCCAGCATGTT.

V is TRBV24-1 and J is TRBJ1-2; D call uncertain. Trimming pared 3 bases from V and 6 bases from J, leaving 7 bases between. The CDR3 is 12 residues long. CDR1 and CDR2 (germline): KGHDR, SFDVKD. CDR3 protein: CATSDAGNGYTF. Written as DNA, the CDR3 is TGTGCCACCAGTGATGCGGGTAATGGCTACACCTTC.

In its sample, this clonotype was seen many times. This chain joins TRBV2 and TRBJ1-1; D unclear. The germline V gene encodes CDR1 SNHLY and CDR2 FYNNEI. CDR3 size: 17 residues. Trimming removed 3 bases from V and 5 bases from J, with 22 bases in between. CDR3 residues: CASSDPPERLRLTEAFF. The CDR3 DNA sequence: TGTGCCAGCAGTGATCCCCCGGAACGGCTGCGCTTAACTGAAGCTTTCTTT.

This clonotype appeared a few times. V usage is TRBV6-1 and J usage is TRBJ2-7; maybe TRBD2 (6 bases). Trimming shortened V by 2 bases and J by 7 bases, and 15 bases separated the two germline ends. Germline CDR1 and CDR2: MNHNS and SASEGT. CDR3 length: 14 amino acids. The CDR3 nucleotides are TGTGCCAGCAGTGAAACGCCCGGACGGGAGGAGCAGTACTTC. This gives the protein CASSETPGREEQYF.

This clonotype was picked up a small number of times. The chain joins TRBV7-6 to TRBJ2-5; maybe TRBD2 (5 bases). CDR1 and CDR2 from the germline V gene are SGHVS and FNYEAQ. Trimming took 5 bases from V and 1 from J, leaving 17 bases between them. The CDR3 sequence is 16 residues long. The CDR3 DNA reads as TGTGCCAGCAGCCCCGCTCAAGCGGAGAGCCAAGAGACCCAGTACTTC. Protein: CASSPAQAESQETQYF.

J is TRBJ1-2 and V is TRBV7-9; perhaps TRBD1 as D (5 bases). There are 14 residues in the CDR3. Germline-derived CDR1 and CDR2 are SEHNR and FQNEAQ (reference sequence). Trimming pared 1 base from V and 4 bases from J, leaving 10 bases between. The DNA of the CDR3 is TGTGCCAGCAGCTTAGATGGGACCATCTATGGCTACACCTTC. Translated, it gives CASSLDGTIYGYTF.

The chain couples TRBV28 to TRBJ2-5, with unresolved D. CDR1 and CDR2 (germline): MDHEN, SYDVKM. CDR3 length: 14 amino acids. V gave up 3 bases and J gave up 3 bases, with 11 bases separating them. In DNA form, the CDR3 reads TGTGCCAGCAGTTTTAGAGCTGATGAAGAGACCCAGTACTTC. Protein: CASSFRADEETQYF.

This clonotype was counted a few times. The V gene is TRBV7-3, the J gene TRBJ2-7; D gene unclear. The CDR3 covers 13 residues. CDR1 SGHTA and CDR2 FQGTGA come from the germline V gene. The V and J ends lost 3 bases and 6 bases respectively, with 12 bases between them. CDR3 amino acids: CASSLTLDGEQYF. For the CDR3, the DNA is TGTGCCAGCAGCTTGACTCTTGATGGCGAGCAGTACTTC.

The chain couples TRBV7-8 to TRBJ1-3; no definite D call. Per the germline V gene, CDR1 is SGHVS and CDR2 is FQNEAQ. The CDR3 has 16 amino acids. V was clipped by 5 bases and J by 0 bases, with 14 bases between them. CDR3 in DNA: TGTGCCAGCAGCCTCTTTGCGGAAAGCTCTGGAAACACCATATATTTT. This gives the protein CASSLFAESSGNTIYF.

The chain combines TRBV20-1 with TRBJ1-6; tentatively, D is TRBD1 (6 bases). V was cut by 2 bases and J by 0 bases, with 14 bases left in between. Germline V CDR1 and CDR2: DFQATT, SNEGSKA (reference sequence). There are 17 residues in the CDR3. The chain's CDR3 is CSARSGGSSSYNSPLHF. CDR3 nucleotide sequence: TGCAGTGCTAGATCCGGGGGCTCGAGCTCCTATAATTCACCCCTCCACTTT.

Only a few counts were recorded for this clonotype. The chain uses TRBV30 and TRBJ2-5; 8 bases are a match to TRBD2. The V segment lost 5 bases and the J segment 4 bases; nucleotides outside the gene matches: 12. Germline lookup yields CDR1 GTSNPN and CDR2 SVGIG (reference sequence). The CDR3 sequence is 15 residues long. CDR3 protein: CAWVDLAGYGETQYF. CDR3 DNA: TGTGCCTGGGTTGACTTAGCGGGATATGGAGAGACCCAGTACTTC.

This clonotype has more than one count but fewer than ten. The chain employs TRBV7-2 and TRBJ2-7, with a tentative D call TRBD2 (6 bases). Deletions cut 2 bases from V and 6 bases from J, with 11 bases between. This CDR3 has 13 residues. In germline, CDR1 is SGHTA, CDR2 FQGNSA. In nucleotides, the CDR3 is TGTGCCAGCAGCTTACTGACTAGTTCCGAGCAGTACTTC. Its protein is CASSLLTSSEQYF.

This clonotype was seen at least ten times. This chain connects TRBV24-1 to TRBJ2-2, with unresolved D. The CDR3 consists of 12 residues. Per the germline V gene, CDR1 is KGHDR and CDR2 is SFDVKD. Trimming removed 1 base at V and 5 bases at J, with 1 base between. CDR3 in DNA: TGTGCCACCAGTGATTTTACCGGGGAGCTGTTTTTT. As protein: CATSDFTGELFF.

Many counts were recorded for this clonotype. The chain joins TRBV19 to TRBJ1-5; D possibly corresponds to TRBD1 (5 bases). CDR3 length equals 15 residues. V lost 0 bases to trimming and J lost 4 bases, with 10 bases between them. Germline values: CDR1 LNHDA, CDR2 SQIVND (reference sequence). This CDR3 reads CASSIDAGPNQPQHF. The CDR3 bases are TGTGCCAGTAGTATAGATGCGGGACCTAATCAGCCCCAGCATTTT.

The count of this clonotype is one. V gene TRBV28 combines with J gene TRBJ2-2, with 7 positions matching TRBD1. The J segment lost 5 bases and the V segment lost 1 base, leaving 4 bases of the junction unmatched. This CDR3 comprises 15 residues. Germline lookup yields CDR1 MDHEN and CDR2 SYDVKM. The CDR3 spells CASSLYGRGTGELFF. In DNA form, the CDR3 reads TGTGCCAGCAGTTTATACGGCAGGGGGACCGGGGAGCTGTTTTTT.

This clonotype was picked up a small number of times. This chain links TRBV12-3 or TRBV12-4 with TRBJ1-1, with D possibly TRBD1 on 5 matching bases. There are 14 residues in the CDR3. Trimming pared 6 bases from V and 4 bases from J, leaving 15 bases between. For the CDR3, the DNA is TGTGCCAGCAGGGAGAGGGGAGGCGGCACTGAAGCTTTCTTT. It is translated as CASRERGGGTEAFF.

This chain uses TRBV6-2 or TRBV6-3 with TRBJ2-1; 8 positions match TRBD2. Unmatched junction bases numbered 15, after V lost 10 bases and J lost 7 bases. The CDR3 consists of 15 residues. CDR1 is MNHEY and CDR2 is SVGEGT in the germline V gene. CDR3 in DNA: TGTGCCACCCGATCACGGGGGGGCCTAGTAAATGAGCAGTTCTTC. Its protein product is CATRSRGGLVNEQFF.

The gene calls are TRBV5-1 and TRBJ1-1; D is uncertain. Germline CDR1 is SGHRS and CDR2 is YFSETQ. CDR3 length equals 15 residues. V shed 0 bases and J shed 2 bases, with 11 bases lying between them. This chain's CDR3 is CASSLEDVYNTEAFF. As DNA, the CDR3 is TGCGCCAGCAGCTTGGAGGACGTCTATAACACTGAAGCTTTCTTT. Looking up the rest from reference TRBV5-1 and TRBJ1-1 gives the full variable domain: KAGVTQTPRYLIKTRGQQVTLSCSPISGHRSVSWYQQTPGQGLQFLFEYFSETQRNKGNFPGRFSGRQFSNSRSEMNVSTLELGDSALYLCASSLEDVYNTEAFFGQGTRLTVV.

The V and J genes are TRBV27 and TRBJ2-7; maybe TRBD1 (6 bases). The CDR3 covers 17 residues. Trimming pared 0 bases from V and 2 bases from J, leaving 17 bases between. Germline loops: CDR1 MNHEY, CDR2 SMNVEV (reference sequence). This CDR3 is CASSLSPRQGPTYEQYF. The CDR3 region has the DNA TGTGCCAGCAGTTTATCCCCGAGGCAGGGGCCGACCTACGAGCAGTACTTC.

This clonotype turned up a few times. The CDR3 DNA follows: TGTGCCAGCAGGCAAGAAAGGGGAGGGGGTTTTAGTCAGCCCCAGCATTTT. Protein sequence: CASRQERGGGFSQPQHF. The V gene is TRBV28, the J gene TRBJ1-5, with a tentative D call TRBD1 (6 bases). V gave up 6 bases and J gave up 6 bases, with 24 bases separating them. CDR1 MDHEN and CDR2 SYDVKM come from the germline V gene. The CDR3 sequence is 17 residues long.